The 31 T cell receptor beta chains listed next were all sequenced from one sample in a study of T cell repertoires in cytomegalovirus infection. Their antigens are not known. TCRdb redid the calling of the reads with MiXCR, one entry per CDR3 protein. Counted here are roughly 340,000 distinct CDR3 sequences, almost 30% occurring once; the ten biggest clones make up 15% to 25%. The source was cultured PBMCs, collected from culture after CMV antigen stimulation. All receptors come from a human donor in good health (CMV status not recorded). Some clones in this sample may be carry-over from other donors' samples.

A few counts support this clonotype. This chain links TRBV3-1 with TRBJ2-1, with TRBD2 matching over 8 bases. Germline V gene data show CDR1 as LGHDT and CDR2 as YNNKEL (reference sequence). Losses at the gene ends were 3 bases for V and 8 bases for J; bases not matched to a gene: 6. This CDR3 spans 14 amino acids. The CDR3 sequence is CASSHDGRVYEQFF. In DNA form, the CDR3 reads TGTGCCAGCAGCCACGACGGGAGGGTTTATGAGCAGTTCTTC.

The table lists this clonotype with a few counts. The gene calls are TRBV7-2 and TRBJ2-1; 12 bases align to TRBD2. Germline values: CDR1 SGHTA, CDR2 FQGNSA. CDR3 size: 18 residues. After removal of 1 base from V and 7 bases from J, the junction contained 11 bases not matched to a gene. The CDR3 bases are TGTGCCAGCAGCTTAGTTGCTAGCGGGGGGGCCTCGGAGAATGAGCAGTTCTTC. Its translation is CASSLVASGGASENEQFF.

The chain employs TRBV27 and TRBJ1-1; possible D gene TRBD1, 6 bases. The length of the CDR3 is 16 residues. Deletions cut 5 bases from V and 0 bases from J, with 16 bases between. In germline, CDR1 is MNHEY, CDR2 SMNVEV (reference sequence). DNA of the CDR3: TGTGCCAGCAGTCCAGATCCGGGACAACTGAACACTGAAGCTTTCTTT. Residues: CASSPDPGQLNTEAFF.

This clonotype was observed many times. The chain has TRBV12-3 or TRBV12-4 and TRBJ2-7; D gene uncertain. The CDR3 spans 13 residues. Trimming pared 1 base from V and 1 base from J, leaving 5 bases between. The CDR3 sequence: CASSLEGSYEQYF. CDR3 DNA: TGTGCCAGCAGTTTAGAAGGATCCTACGAGCAGTACTTC.

The chain employs TRBV28 and TRBJ1-3; D uncertain. The CDR3 is 13 residues long. V lost 5 bases and J 0 bases, leaving 5 bases between the germline ends. In germline, CDR1 is MDHEN, CDR2 SYDVKM. This CDR3 is CASSIISGNTIYF. CDR3 bases: TGTGCCAGCAGTATCATCTCTGGAAACACCATATATTTT.

This clonotype appeared a few times. The chain links TRBV10-3 to TRBJ1-1, with D perhaps TRBD1 (5 bases). The CDR3 runs 16 residues. The germline CDR1 and CDR2 sequences are ENHRY and SYGVKD. V lost 0 bases to trimming and J lost 0 bases, with 11 bases between them. Here the CDR3 reads CAISESQGPMNTEAFF. The CDR3 DNA reads TGTGCCATCAGTGAGTCGCAGGGCCCCATGAACACTGAAGCTTTCTTT.

The table lists this clonotype with a few counts. This CDR3 is CASRGTGGSEAFF. CDR3 nucleotides: TGTGCCTCCAGGGGAACAGGCGGCAGTGAAGCTTTCTTT. The rearrangement joins TRBV7-9 to TRBJ1-1; TRBD1 is a possible D gene (6 bases). Germline V gene data show CDR1 as SEHNR and CDR2 as FQNEAQ (reference sequence). The CDR3 is 13 residues long. V lost 11 bases, J lost 7 bases, and 20 bases lay in between.

V and J are TRBV10-3 and TRBJ2-3; D gene unclear. The CDR3 extends over 14 amino acids. From germline, CDR1 is ENHRY and CDR2 SYGVKD. Trimming took off 9 bases at V and 0 bases at J, with 13 bases between the two ends. The CDR3 region is CAIEPGSSTDTQYF. The CDR3 DNA follows: TGTGCCATTGAGCCCGGTTCTAGCACAGATACGCAGTATTTT.

This clonotype appeared a single time. The chain combines TRBV12-5 with TRBJ1-5; D is undetermined. CDR1 is LGHNT and CDR2 is FRNRAP in the germline V gene. This CDR3 comprises 12 residues. V lost 3 bases to trimming and J lost 6 bases, with 6 bases between them. The CDR3 bases are TGTGCTAGTGGTTTCGATTCTCAGCCCCAGCATTTT. It specifies CASGFDSQPQHF.

The chain joins TRBV24-1 to TRBJ2-1; weak D call: TRBD1 (6 bases). V was clipped by 5 bases and J by 5 bases, with 18 bases between them. This CDR3 has 16 amino acids. Germline V gene data show CDR1 as KGHDR and CDR2 as SFDVKD. CDR3 sequence (DNA): TGTGCCACCAGTGGAGGACAGCAAGTATCTCACAATGAGCAGTTCTTC. Translated: CATSGGQQVSHNEQFF.

This sequence joins TRBV7-9 and TRBJ2-5, with 8 nucleotides matching TRBD2. The germline gives CDR1 SEHNR, CDR2 FQNEAQ (reference sequence). The CDR3 loop spans 16 amino acids. V lost 5 bases, J lost 5 bases, and 13 bases stayed unmatched. The CDR3 sequence: CASSPHGQRGMETQYF. For the CDR3, the DNA is TGTGCCAGCAGCCCACATGGCCAGCGGGGGATGGAGACCCAGTACTTC.

V gene TRBV12-3 or TRBV12-4 combines with J gene TRBJ2-7, with TRBD1 identical over 7 bases. The V segment lost 7 bases and the J segment 2 bases; nucleotides outside the gene matches: 2. This CDR3 region has 12 residues. The CDR3 loop reads CASTGTAYEQYF. In nucleotides, the CDR3 is TGTGCCAGCACCGGGACAGCCTACGAGCAGTACTTC.

The V gene is TRBV13, the J gene TRBJ2-3, with a possible D match to TRBD2 (5 bases). V was shortened by 5 bases and J by 0 bases, with 12 bases between the two germline ends. Germline CDR1 and CDR2: PRHDT and FYEKMQ (reference sequence). The CDR3 is 15 residues long. Here the CDR3 reads CASSPKTGSTDTQYF. CDR3 coding DNA: TGTGCCAGCAGCCCCAAGACGGGGAGCACAGATACGCAGTATTTT.

In this sample, this clonotype turned up a few times. This sequence joins TRBV2 and TRBJ1-1; 10 bases are a match to TRBD1. J gave up 7 bases and V 7 bases, and 12 bases lay outside the gene matches. Germline V gene lookup returns CDR1 SNHLY and CDR2 FYNNEI. The CDR3 has 15 amino acids. The CDR3 spells CASIVRTGGQGEAFF. CDR3 bases: TGTGCCAGCATAGTAAGGACAGGGGGACAAGGTGAAGCTTTCTTT.

The rearrangement joins TRBV19 to TRBJ1-2; the D gene is possibly TRBD1 (6 bases). From germline, CDR1 is LNHDA and CDR2 SQIVND (reference sequence). Trimming took off 2 bases at V and 4 bases at J, with 8 bases between the two ends. The CDR3 is 13 residues long. CDR3 sequence (DNA): TGTGCCAGTAGTATATCCAGGGGCTATGGCTACACCTTC. Encoded protein: CASSISRGYGYTF. Variable domain in full (rest from reference TRBV19 and TRBJ1-2): DGGITQSPKYLFRKEGQNVTLSCEQNLNHDAMYWYRQDPGQGLRLIYYSQIVNDFQKGDIAEGYSVSREKKESFPLTVTSAQKNPTAFYLCASSISRGYGYTFGSGTRLTVV.

In this sample, this clonotype turned up a few times. The V gene is TRBV12-3 or TRBV12-4, the J gene TRBJ1-1, with 8 bases matching TRBD1. V lost 7 bases, J lost 4 bases, and 5 bases stayed unmatched. The CDR3 covers 13 residues. CDR3 bases: TGTGCCAGCAACAGGGGGGTCGGCACTGAAGCTTTCTTT. Amino acid sequence: CASNRGVGTEAFF.

This clonotype was recorded a few times. The gene calls are TRBV6-1 and TRBJ2-1, with 7 bases aligning to TRBD1. CDR1 is MNHNS, CDR2 SASEGT, per germline. The CDR3 is made up of 15 amino acids. V dropped 4 bases and J dropped 6; count of bases not matched to a gene: 9. CDR3 region: CASSAWTGAGNEQFF. In DNA form, the CDR3 reads TGTGCCAGCAGTGCCTGGACAGGTGCCGGCAATGAGCAGTTCTTC.

The chain employs TRBV20-1 and TRBJ2-1; 7 bases fit TRBD2. This CDR3 contains 15 residues. V was clipped by 0 bases and J by 5 bases; unmatched bases: 7. CDR1 and CDR2 (germline): DFQATT, SNEGSKA (reference sequence). The CDR3 nucleotides are TGCAGTGCTAGAGATCCCCTGCGGGGGAACAATGAGCAGTTCTTC. It specifies CSARDPLRGNNEQFF.

V and J are TRBV6-6 and TRBJ1-1; D gene ambiguous. V lost 0 bases to trimming and J lost 2 bases, with 7 bases between them. Germline CDR1 reads MNHNY; CDR2 reads SVGAGI (reference sequence). The CDR3 runs 14 residues. The CDR3 here is CASSYSWGNTEAFF. The CDR3 DNA reads TGTGCCAGCAGTTACTCCTGGGGAAACACTGAAGCTTTCTTT.

This clonotype was seen many times. The chain carries TRBV18 and TRBJ2-2; 7 nucleotides agree with TRBD2. The CDR3 sequence is 16 residues long. J was trimmed by 2 bases and V by 0 bases; bases with no gene match: 3. Germline loops: CDR1 KGHSH, CDR2 LQKENI. CDR3 sequence: CASSPPSGGNTGELFF. In DNA form, the CDR3 reads TGTGCCAGCTCACCACCTTCGGGGGGAAACACCGGGGAGCTGTTTTTT.

This clonotype was found a few times. Here the CDR3 DNA reads TGCAGTGCTAGAGACGGTAGCGAGAGCACAGATACGCAGTATTTT. This gives the protein CSARDGSESTDTQYF. The chain links TRBV20-1 to TRBJ2-3; TRBD2 is a possible D gene (5 bases). The germline gives CDR1 DFQATT, CDR2 SNEGSKA (reference sequence). Trimming cost V 0 bases and J 0 bases, with 10 bases left between them. CDR3 length: 15 amino acids.

In the case of this clonotype: The junction and the germline gene differ at one end; a read error may be behind it. The V call is TRBV5-6, the J call TRBJ1-2; D not resolved. This CDR3 has 14 residues. Germline CDR1 is SGHDT and CDR2 is YYEEEE. The CDR3 DNA follows: TGTGCCAGCAGCTTGGTGCACGGAAACTATGGCTATACCTTC. Translated, it gives CASSLVHGNYGYTF.

The rearrangement joins TRBV6-8 to TRBJ2-5; D not certain. CDR1 is MNHGY, CDR2 SAAAGT, per germline. The length of the CDR3 is 14 residues. The V and J ends lost 2 bases and 4 bases respectively, with 11 bases between them. The CDR3 sequence is CASSYDILRETQYF. The CDR3 DNA sequence: TGTGCCAGCAGTTACGACATATTAAGAGAGACCCAGTACTTC.

This clonotype was detected only a few times. The V and J genes are TRBV7-2 and TRBJ1-5, with D possibly matching TRBD1 (6 bases). V was shortened by 3 bases and J by 5 bases, with 8 bases between the two germline ends. Germline V gene data show CDR1 as SGHTA and CDR2 as FQGNSA. This CDR3 region has 13 residues. The CDR3 DNA follows: TGTGCCAGCAGCTTTAACAGGGATCAGCCCCAGCATTTT. The encoded protein is CASSFNRDQPQHF.

The chain employs TRBV6-2 or TRBV6-3 and TRBJ2-3; 13 nucleotides agree with TRBD2. Germline loops: CDR1 MNHEY, CDR2 SVGEGT. The CDR3 consists of 17 residues. With V trimmed by 5 bases and J by 4 bases, 9 bases remained unmatched. DNA for the CDR3: TGTGCCAGCAGTCGCCGGACTAGCGGGAGTAGCGCAGATACGCAGTATTTT. Translated, it gives CASSRRTSGSSADTQYF.

The V gene is TRBV6-8, the J gene TRBJ1-1; possible D gene TRBD1, 6 bases. The CDR3 has 15 amino acids. The V end lost 6 bases, the J end lost 6 bases, and 20 bases lay between the germline ends. Per the germline V gene, CDR1 is MNHGY and CDR2 is SAAAGT. The CDR3 is CASSPLKGGGPEAFF. CDR3 in DNA: TGTGCCAGCAGCCCCTTAAAGGGGGGCGGACCTGAAGCTTTCTTT.

This clonotype has a handful of counts. The rearrangement links TRBV19 to TRBJ1-5; D is unresolved. The germline V and J ends were trimmed by 2 bases and 7 bases, with 9 bases remaining between them. Germline V gene data show CDR1 as LNHDA and CDR2 as SQIVND (reference sequence). The CDR3 is made up of 13 amino acids. The chain's CDR3 is CASSINAGQPQHF. CDR3 nucleotides: TGTGCCAGTAGTATAAACGCGGGGCAGCCCCAGCATTTT.

This clonotype was counted a few times. V gene TRBV27 combines with J gene TRBJ2-1, with 10 bases fitting TRBD2. CDR1 is MNHEY and CDR2 is SMNVEV in the germline V gene (reference sequence). V was clipped by 7 bases and J by 9 bases; unmatched bases: 9. The CDR3 consists of 14 residues. This CDR3 is CASTPGTSDGEQFF. The CDR3 DNA sequence: TGTGCCAGCACCCCTGGGACTAGCGATGGTGAGCAGTTCTTC.

V and J are TRBV20-1 and TRBJ1-3; 7 bases line up with TRBD1. This CDR3 is 15 amino acids long. After removal of 2 bases from V and 4 bases from J, the junction contained 8 bases not matched to a gene. The germline CDR1 and CDR2 sequences are DFQATT and SNEGSKA (reference sequence). The DNA for the CDR3 is TGCAGTGCTAGACCCCCGACAGGGTTAGGAAACACCATATATTTT. This codes for CSARPPTGLGNTIYF.

The chain is built from TRBV28 and TRBJ2-1; tentatively, D is TRBD1 (6 bases). Trimming took 10 bases from V and 3 from J, leaving 25 bases between them. Germline V gives CDR1 MDHEN, CDR2 SYDVKM. This CDR3 is 17 amino acids long. CDR3 DNA sequence: TGTGCCACCGAGACGAGGGGGTCCGGCTTGCGCTACAATGAGCAGTTCTTC. It yields the protein CATETRGSGLRYNEQFF. The entire variable domain, with the rest obtained from reference TRBV28 and TRBJ2-1, is as follows: DVKVTQSSRYLVKRTGEKVFLECVQDMDHENMFWYRQDPGLGLRLIYFSYDVKMKEKGDIPEGYSVSREKKERFSLILESASTNQTSMYLCATETRGSGLRYNEQFFGPGTRLTVL.

The chain uses TRBV14 and TRBJ1-1, with TRBD1 as a possible D gene (5 bases). Trimming removed 1 base from V and 6 bases from J, with 21 bases in between. This CDR3 contains 17 residues. Germline CDR1 is SGHDN and CDR2 is FVKESK. DNA of the CDR3: TGTGCCAGCAGCCAAGTGCACCTAGGCGAGGGGTATGCTGAAGCTTTCTTT. This gives the protein CASSQVHLGEGYAEAFF.